The clone carrying this TCR beta chain was recorded at least ten times. CDR1 SQVTM and CDR2 ANQGSEA come from the germline V gene. This CDR3 has 12 residues. V was cut by 4 bases and J by 4 bases, with 5 bases left in between. The data were obtained in a study of T-cell reconstitution after alpha-beta-depleted transplantation in children. Preparation of the TCRbeta library used unique molecular identifiers. TCRdb fed the PCR reads into MiXCR, producing one record per CDR3 protein. The data hold about 110,000 distinct CDR3 sequences, with 10% observed a single time. This TCR derives from a human donor who donated a stem cell graft to a child with acute lymphoblastic leukemia. The specimen comprised PBMCs from the stem cell graft donor, sampled from the stem cell graft. The chain joins TRBV29-1 to TRBJ1-6; D ambiguous. CDR3: CSVGQYNSPLHF. The CDR3 coding sequence is TGCAGCGTTGGACAATATAATTCACCCCTCCACTTT.